This T cell receptor (beta chain) came from a study of shared clonotypes between healthy human individuals. Trimming took off 2 bases at V and 4 bases at J, with 18 bases between the two ends. This CDR3 is 16 amino acids long. Germline values: CDR1 SGHRS, CDR2 YFSETQ. Produced via immunoSEQ multiplex PCR; TCRdb's table is partial and in-frame only. Of over a million clones listed, about 75% are singletons. The material sequenced was memory CD4+ T cells sorted from blood. Subset defined: CD45RA-negative fraction. This rearrangement joins TRBV5-1 to TRBJ1-1; possible D gene TRBD1, 5 bases. This clonotype was obtained from a young man in good health. This CDR3 reads CASSLQDRTSLTEAFF. The CDR3 bases are TGCGCCAGCAGCTTACAAGACAGAACTAGTCTCACTGAAGCTTTCTTT.